This TCR beta chain was retrieved from a study of T cell responses to AZD1222 COVID-19 vaccine. The trim removed 4 bases at V and 1 base at J, leaving 4 bases unmatched. There are 14 residues in the CDR3. The germline V gene encodes CDR1 SGHRS and CDR2 YFSETQ. Clones were read by immunoSEQ multiplex PCR, and TCRdb kept only the in-frame ones, dropping some. The sample carries 150,000 to 200,000 clones, 85% to 90% recorded once. The chain joins TRBV5-1 to TRBJ1-1, with 7 bases fitting TRBD1. The TCR sequence derives from an adult who received the AZD1222 COVID-19 vaccine. The sample consisted of peripheral blood, taken 28 days after the second AZD1222 dose. The CDR3 DNA follows: TGCGCCAGCAGCCCGGGACAGCCGAACACTGAAGCTTTCTTT. Encoded protein: CASSPGQPNTEAFF.